The present entry profiles one T cell receptor (beta chain) with its context. What it binds is not known. Amplification used 60 Vbeta primers and 13 Jbeta primers. Assay: immunoSEQ multiplex PCR; the TCRdb copy retains only in-frame clones and omits some. The sample has some 200,000 clones; under 85% are singletons. This record comes from a study of cytomegalovirus exposure and HLA in healthy donors. Turning to the study itself: The study's early data release held tens of millions of unique TCRs from HLA-typed donors. Points from the study as a whole: High sensitivity and specificity were reportedly achieved when the classifier diagnosed cytomegalovirus status.

Germline values: CDR1 MGHRA, CDR2 YSYEKL. V shed 2 bases, J shed 4 bases, and the junction held 7 bases outside the gene matches. CDR3 length: 15 amino acids. Donors sampled were nominally healthy, though unrecorded immune exposures were likely. The chain joins TRBV4-1 to TRBJ1-1; TRBD1 aligns across 7 bases. The sequence was collected from a man in his forties or fifties in good health and CMV-seronegative. Source material: PBMCs. The CDR3 DNA sequence: TGCGCCAGCAGCCAACTGACAGGGCCGGGCACTGAAGCTTTCTTT. Protein product: CASSQLTGPGTEAFF.